The rows below give T cell receptor beta chains drawn from one sample of a study of blood T cell repertoires in COVID-19. Measured with immunoSEQ multiplex PCR; TCRdb has only the in-frame clones, and not every one. The sample consists of a few hundred thousand clones, approximately 90% of them appearing once. The material sequenced was PBMCs or T cells enriched from blood (not recorded which). The receptors here all came from a young woman who had recovered from COVID-19. Each CDR3 is given with its conserved first and last residue. Each record gives: clone size, D gene, J gene, V gene, CDR3 protein, CDR3 DNA. D genes are given only for firm matches. Expanded clones get a size class; other rows say once, few or many, or leave the size out.

.,.,TRBJ1-5,TRBV27,CASSFGLHSNQPQHF,TGTGCCAGCAGTTTCGGACTCCATAGCAATCAGCCCCAGCATTTT
.,.,TRBJ2-7,TRBV3-1/TRBV3-2,CASSQIDEQYF,TGTGCCAGCAGCCAAATCGACGAGCAGTACTTC
.,TRBD1,TRBJ2-7,TRBV18,CASSLTGQGLDEQYF,TGTGCCAGCTCATTAACGGGACAGGGTCTCGACGAGCAGTACTTC
once,.,TRBJ2-1,TRBV30,CAWSVNIGGSQFF,TGTGCCTGGAGTGTAAATATCGGCGGGTCGCAGTTCTTC
.,TRBD1,TRBJ1-1,TRBV7-9,CASSPVGQQNTEAFF,TGTGCCAGCAGCCCAGTGGGACAGCAGAACACTGAAGCTTTCTTT
.,TRBD1,TRBJ1-2,TRBV28,CASIHRQGASNGYTF,TGTGCCAGCATTCATCGACAGGGGGCATCGAATGGCTACACCTTC
.,.,TRBJ1-6,TRBV21-1,CASNYDRGYYNSPLHF,TGTGCCAGCAATTACGACAGGGGGTACTATAATTCACCCCTCCACTTT
.,.,TRBJ2-5,TRBV28,CASTHSAGGQETQYF,TGTGCCAGCACTCATTCGGCGGGTGGCCAAGAGACCCAGTACTTC
.,TRBD1,TRBJ2-1,TRBV10-3,CATATGQGSGNEQFF,TGTGCCACAGCCACGGGACAGGGGTCTGGCAATGAGCAGTTCTTC
.,.,TRBJ1-1,TRBV6-6,CASSSWRSVNTEAFF,TGTGCCAGCAGTTCGTGGCGGTCGGTAAACACTGAAGCTTTCTTT
.,.,TRBJ2-7,TRBV4-1,CASSQGGSYEQYF,TGCGCCAGCAGCCAAGGAGGCTCCTACGAGCAGTACTTC
.,.,TRBJ1-1,TRBV12-5,CASGLVRVQGPGGPFF,TGTGCTAGTGGTTTGGTAAGGGTACAGGGCCCCGGCGGGCCTTTCTTT
.,TRBD2,TRBJ2-1,TRBV3-1/TRBV3-2,CASSPLSGDSYNEQFF,TGTGCCAGCAGCCCGCTTAGCGGGGACTCCTACAATGAGCAGTTCTTC
.,TRBD1,TRBJ2-5,TRBV10-3,CAIAGDRAQETQYF,TGTGCCATAGCCGGGGACAGGGCTCAAGAGACCCAGTACTTC
.,.,TRBJ1-3,TRBV28,CASSLWVGGKSIYF,TGTGCCAGCAGTTTATGGGTAGGGGGAAAGTCCATATATTTT
.,.,TRBJ1-6,TRBV4-3,CASSQVRADSPLHF,TGCGCCAGCAGCCAAGTCAGGGCGGATTCACCCCTCCACTTT
.,.,TRBJ1-1,TRBV30,CAWSVGGNTEAFF,TGTGCCTGGAGTGTAGGGGGGAACACTGAAGCTTTCTTT
.,TRBD2,TRBJ2-3,TRBV7-2,CASSFERGETDTQYF,TGTGCCAGCAGCTTCGAGCGGGGGGAGACAGATACGCAGTATTTT
.,.,TRBJ1-2,TRBV20-1,CSASYNYGYTF,TGCAGTGCCTCCTATAACTATGGCTACACCTTC
.,TRBD1,TRBJ1-2,TRBV6-5,CASSYSRGRGNYGYTF,TGTGCCAGCAGTTACAGCAGGGGGCGCGGTAACTATGGCTACACCTTC
.,.,TRBJ2-7,TRBV3-1/TRBV3-2,CASRGEDYEQYF,TGTGCCAGCAGAGGGGAGGACTACGAGCAGTACTTC
.,TRBD2,TRBJ2-5,TRBV6-2/TRBV6-3,CASSVSYWTSGGPLQETQYF,TGTGCCAGCAGTGTATCCTATTGGACTAGCGGGGGGCCCCTGCAAGAGACCCAGTACTTC
.,TRBD1,TRBJ2-7,TRBV3-1/TRBV3-2,CANKKMGQGESAFEQYF,TGTGCCAACAAGAAGATGGGACAGGGTGAGTCGGCGTTTGAGCAGTACTTC
.,.,TRBJ1-1,TRBV30,CAEGQGLNTEAFF,TGTGCTGAGGGTCAGGGGCTGAACACTGAAGCTTTCTTT
.,.,TRBJ1-2,TRBV30,CAWTGNYGYTF,TGTGCCTGGACCGGGAACTATGGCTACACCTTC
many,.,TRBJ2-3,TRBV4-3,CASSQDPRETDTQYF,TGCGCCAGCAGCCAAGATCCCCGGGAGACGGATACGCAGTATTTT
.,TRBD1,TRBJ1-2,TRBV7-9,CASSALRGDSSYYGYTF,TGTGCCAGCAGCGCTCTACGCGGGGACAGCAGCTACTATGGCTACACCTTC
.,TRBD2,TRBJ2-5,TRBV19,CASSIWRGGHETQYF,TGTGCCAGTAGTATTTGGCGGGGGGGCCACGAGACCCAGTACTTC
.,.,TRBJ1-3,TRBV7-8,CASSTAGRSSGNTIYF,TGTGCCAGCAGCACGGCCGGGAGAAGCTCTGGAAACACCATATATTTT
.,TRBD2,TRBJ2-7,TRBV11-2,CASRRLAGKYEQYF,TGTGCCAGCAGAAGACTAGCGGGGAAATACGAGCAGTACTTC
once,.,TRBJ1-2,TRBV12-3/TRBV12-4,CASSQGNYGYTF,TGTGCCAGCAGCCAGGGAAACTATGGCTACACCTTC
.,.,TRBJ1-1,TRBV15,CATSRELMNTEAFF,TGTGCCACCAGCAGAGAATTAATGAACACTGAAGCTTTCTTT
.,.,TRBJ1-1,TRBV10-3,CAITGGGGTEAFF,TGTGCCATCACTGGGGGAGGAGGCACTGAAGCTTTCTTT
.,.,TRBJ1-1,TRBV9,CASSLPGGATEAFF,TGTGCCAGCAGCCTACCGGGAGGGGCGACTGAAGCTTTCTTT
.,.,TRBJ1-2,TRBV12-5,CASGLSYKLTGYENYYYGYTF,TGTGCTAGTGGTTTGTCCTACAAGCTCACAGGATACGAAAATTACTACTATGGCTACACCTTC
once,.,TRBJ1-2,TRBV28,CAMSQGQDYGYTF,TGTGCTATGTCCCAGGGGCAGGACTATGGCTACACCTTC
.,TRBD1,TRBJ1-3,TRBV28,CASSQWTGSGNTIYF,TGTGCCAGCAGCCAATGGACAGGGAGTGGAAACACCATATATTTT
.,TRBD1,TRBJ1-1,TRBV9,CASSATTGGGTEAFF,TGTGCCAGCAGCGCGACTACAGGGGGAGGAACTGAAGCTTTCTTT
.,TRBD1,TRBJ1-1,TRBV14,CASSQDQGQGNTEAFF,TGTGCCAGCAGCCAAGATCAGGGACAGGGGAACACTGAAGCTTTCTTT
.,.,TRBJ1-2,TRBV7-2,CASSLVSDGNYGYTF,TGTGCCAGCAGCTTAGTAAGCGACGGTAACTATGGCTACACCTTC
.,.,TRBJ1-3,TRBV7-2,CASARQADSGNTIYF,TGTGCCAGCGCCCGACAGGCTGACTCTGGAAACACCATATATTTT
.,.,TRBJ1-3,TRBV15,CATSRMNRASGNTIYF,TGTGCCACCAGCAGAATGAACAGGGCCTCTGGAAACACCATATATTTT
.,TRBD2,TRBJ2-3,TRBV7-9,CASSLWASGGATSTDTQYF,TGTGCCAGCAGCTTATGGGCTAGCGGGGGGGCCACTAGCACAGATACGCAGTATTTT
.,TRBD2,TRBJ2-1,TRBV7-2,CASSTPRGGSYNEQFF,TGTGCCAGCAGCACTCCGAGGGGAGGGTCCTACAATGAGCAGTTCTTC
.,TRBD1,TRBJ2-7,TRBV10-3,CAISGEPGQRFYEQYF,TGTGCCATCAGCGGAGAACCGGGACAGAGATTCTACGAGCAGTACTTC
.,TRBD1,TRBJ2-7,TRBV5-1,CASSLRDRGSYEQYF,TGCGCCAGCAGCTTAAGGGACAGGGGGTCCTACGAGCAGTACTTC
.,.,TRBJ1-6,TRBV9,CASSVEGAPLHF,TGTGCCAGCAGCGTAGAAGGGGCACCCCTCCACTTT
.,.,TRBJ1-2,TRBV29-1,CSVEERGYTF,TGCAGCGTTGAAGAACGGGGCTACACCTTC
.,.,TRBJ1-2,TRBV9,CASSGGWGGYGYTF,TGTGCCAGCAGCGGGGGCTGGGGTGGCTATGGCTACACCTTC
.,.,TRBJ1-2,TRBV5-1,CASSLSQGLRGYTF,TGCGCCAGCAGCTTGAGTCAGGGCCTGCGCGGCTACACCTTC
.,TRBD1,TRBJ2-2,TRBV9,CASSITGGRGTGELFF,TGTGCCAGCAGCATCACAGGGGGCCGGGGCACCGGGGAGCTGTTTTTT
.,TRBD1,TRBJ1-6,TRBV23-1,CASGDREGHSPLHF,TGCGCCAGCGGGGACAGGGAGGGTCATTCACCCCTCCACTTT